The sample holds many counts of the clone carrying this TCR beta chain. TCRdb re-called the 5' RACE reads with MiXCR, one entry per CDR3 protein. The sample includes approximately 280,000 distinct CDR3 sequences, 6.5% to 9.5% of them seen just once. Losses at the gene ends were 4 bases for V and 8 bases for J; bases not matched to a gene: 7. This CDR3 has 14 amino acids. Germline CDR1 is SGHRS and CDR2 is YFSETQ. The entry originates in a study of identical twins. A further study also used this sample, focusing on yellow fever vaccine responses in identical twins.

Source material: memory (CD45RO+) T cells sorted from blood. The clonotype originates from a woman between 18 and 30 years old in good health. The chain combines TRBV5-1 with TRBJ2-1, with 9 bases lining up with TRBD1. CDR3 loop: CASSEGQGGYEQFF. The CDR3 region has the DNA TGCGCCAGCAGCGAGGGACAGGGAGGCTATGAGCAGTTCTTC.